These 4 T cell receptor beta chains came from one sample sequenced in a study. TCRdb used MiXCR to reprocess the RT-PCR reads, holding one entry per CDR3 protein. The sample lists about 700,000 distinct CDR3 sequences; 12% to 15% were seen once. Sample: memory CD4+ T cells from blood. The receptors derive from a female donor in good health, serving as a healthy control.

The rearrangement links TRBV18 to TRBJ2-5; 10 bases are a match to TRBD1. V was pared by 0 bases and J by 4 bases, with 8 bases of the junction left unmatched. CDR3 length: 17 residues. CDR1 is KGHSH, CDR2 LQKENI, per germline. The CDR3 sequence is CASSPPNRDRGTETQYF. The CDR3 nucleotides are TGTGCCAGCTCACCACCGAATAGGGACAGGGGAACAGAGACCCAGTACTTC. The full variable domain, in which reference TRBV18 and TRBJ2-5 provide the parts outside the CDR3, is NAGVMQNPRHLVRRRGQEARLRCSPMKGHSHVYWYRQLPEEGLKFMVYLQKENIIDESGMPKERFSAEFPKEGPSILRIQQVVRGDSAAYFCASSPPNRDRGTETQYFGPGTRLLVL.

This clonotype has just a few counts. The CDR3 DNA reads TGCGCCAGCAGTACCGAGTTGAACACTGAAGCTTTCTTT. Protein: CASSTELNTEAFF. The rearrangement uses TRBV5-1 and TRBJ1-1; D remains unclear. CDR3 size: 13 residues. CDR1 is SGHRS, CDR2 YFSETQ, per germline. The germline V and J ends were trimmed by 5 bases and 0 bases, with 8 bases remaining between them.

The chain links TRBV6-1 to TRBJ1-2; D is uncertain. This CDR3 has 14 residues. Germline CDR1 is MNHNS and CDR2 is SASEGT. V gave up 4 bases and J gave up 8 bases, with 17 bases separating them. This chain's CDR3 is CASSVLDGASGYTF. The CDR3 DNA sequence: TGTGCCAGCAGTGTTTTGGACGGAGCGAGCGGCTACACCTTC.

V gene TRBV20-1 combines with J gene TRBJ2-1; no reliable D call. The CDR3 totals 12 residues. Per the germline V gene, CDR1 is DFQATT and CDR2 is SNEGSKA (reference sequence). The germline V and J ends were trimmed by 6 bases and 8 bases, with 14 bases remaining between them. The CDR3, as DNA: TGCAGTGCCCCGCCGACCCTACATGAGCAGTTCTTC. It specifies CSAPPTLHEQFF.